Each of the 17 T cell receptor beta chains below was sequenced from the same sample in a study of CD8+ T cells in alopecia areata (dated by TCRdb to 2016 to 2019). Library preparation was by the immunoSEQ multiplex PCR assay. To provide template for TCR sequencing, every sample had RNA extracted and reverse transcribed into cDNA. Sourced from immuneACCESS, this table was stored by TCRdb with only in-frame sequences that have V and J called. A share of the clones is absent; for the studies checked, an unresolved V gene accounts for under half, and the remainder has no known explanation. The sample table lists about 130,000 clones, roughly 54% of them with a count of one. The top ten clones comprise approximately 15% of the sample. The sample's time point, from its label and the paper: about 4 weeks on oral tofacitinib. The treatment or condition label for this specimen denotes: oral pan-JAK inhibitor, 5-10 mg twice daily.

The material sequenced was CD8+ T cells sorted from blood, taken at week 4, from a patient treated with tofacitinib. All receptors come from a human donor with alopecia areata.

The chain carries TRBV29-1 and TRBJ1-2; perhaps TRBD1 as D (5 bases). The V end lost 3 bases, the J end lost 7 bases, and 21 bases lay between the germline ends. Germline V lookup: CDR1 SQVTM, CDR2 ANQGSEA. The CDR3 length is 15 residues. The CDR3 DNA reads as TGCAGCGTTGACCCTGAACCTGCGGGGGAATTTGGCTACACCTTC. Amino acid sequence: CSVDPEPAGEFGYTF.

The chain joins TRBV5-1 to TRBJ1-2; a weak D match, TRBD1 (6 bases). The CDR3 contains 17 residues. CDR1 is SGHRS, CDR2 YFSETQ, per germline. V was cut by 1 base and J by 4 bases, with 20 bases left in between. CDR3 sequence reads: CASSLRSGGADGYGYTF. The DNA of the CDR3 is TGCGCCAGCAGCTTGAGGTCTGGGGGCGCCGATGGCTATGGCTACACCTTC.

The chain recombines TRBV30 with TRBJ1-2; D ambiguous. Germline CDR1 and CDR2: GTSNPN and SVGIG (reference sequence). V was trimmed by 4 bases and J by 6 bases, leaving 15 bases between them. There are 13 residues in the CDR3. CDR3 protein: CAWTRVGRDGYTF. As DNA, the CDR3 is TGTGCCTGGACCCGAGTGGGCCGGGATGGCTACACCTTC.

The chain employs TRBV7-2 and TRBJ1-4, with a weak D call TRBD1 (5 bases). Looked up from germline, CDR1 is SGHTA and CDR2 is FQGNSA. The CDR3 contains 15 residues. Trimming shortened V by 0 bases and J by 9 bases, and 14 bases separated the two germline ends. The CDR3 region has the DNA TGTGCCAGCAGCTTAGCGCCCGACAGTGCTCAAAAACTGTTTTTT. This gives the protein CASSLAPDSAQKLFF.

The chain couples TRBV2 to TRBJ2-5; 8 bases agree with TRBD1. The CDR3 has 14 amino acids. CDR1 and CDR2 from the germline V gene are SNHLY and FYNNEI. V shed 7 bases, J shed 4 bases, and the junction held 8 bases outside the gene matches. CDR3 sequence: CASMSRQGTETQYF. The CDR3 DNA follows: TGTGCCAGCATGTCCAGACAGGGGACAGAGACCCAGTACTTC.

The V call is TRBV6-5, the J call TRBJ2-2, with D uncertain. The CDR3 covers 13 residues. Trimming took off 10 bases at V and 2 bases at J, with 11 bases between the two ends. The V gene's germline CDR1 is MNHEY and CDR2 SVGAGI. CDR3 nucleotide sequence: TGTGCCACCGAACCTTATAACACCGGGGAGCTGTTTTTT. It is translated as CATEPYNTGELFF.

The gene calls are TRBV29-1 and TRBJ2-2; perhaps D is TRBD1 or TRBD2 (5 bases each). The V gene's germline CDR1 is SQVTM and CDR2 ANQGSEA. The V gene lost 0 bases and the J gene lost 5 bases, with 10 bases spanning the gap. The CDR3 extends over 14 amino acids. The CDR3 DNA reads as TGCAGCGTTGAAGATCTTGAGGGGACCGGGGAGCTGTTTTTT. This codes for CSVEDLEGTGELFF.

This rearrangement joins TRBV13 to TRBJ1-5; TRBD1 aligns across 7 bases. V dropped 4 bases and J dropped 5; count of bases not matched to a gene: 8. This CDR3 has 15 amino acids. CDR1 PRHDT and CDR2 FYEKMQ come from the germline V gene (reference sequence). CDR3 in amino acids: CASSSTGEGDQPQHF. The CDR3 DNA sequence: TGTGCCAGCAGCTCAACAGGGGAGGGGGATCAGCCCCAGCATTTT.

The chain has TRBV9 and TRBJ1-2; TRBD1 matches at 9 bases. The CDR3 runs 15 residues. V was clipped by 4 bases and J by 4 bases; unmatched bases: 8. CDR1 is SGDLS and CDR2 is YYNGEE in the germline V gene. CDR3 amino acids: CASSPITGGGYGYTF. CDR3 nucleotides: TGTGCCAGCAGCCCTATAACAGGGGGCGGCTATGGCTACACCTTC. The full variable domain, completed using reference TRBV9 and TRBJ1-2, is DSGVTQTPKHLITATGQRVTLRCSPRSGDLSVYWYQQSLDQGLQFLIQYYNGEERAKGNILERFSAQQFPDLHSELNLSSLELGDSALYFCASSPITGGGYGYTFGSGTRLTVV.

The chain uses TRBV7-9 and TRBJ2-3, with D possibly matching TRBD2 (6 bases). Germline lookup yields CDR1 SEHNR and CDR2 FQNEAQ (reference sequence). V was trimmed by 5 bases and J by 8 bases, leaving 17 bases between them. The CDR3 length is 14 residues. Here the CDR3 DNA reads TGTGCCAGCAGCCCCCCGCGCGGAGCGGGTACGCAGTATTTT. Translated: CASSPPRGAGTQYF.

As concerns this clone: At one boundary the junction diverges from the germline segment, which might be a read error. The rearrangement uses TRBV4-2 and TRBJ1-6, with D tentatively TRBD1 (5 bases). The CDR3 covers 16 residues. Germline-derived CDR1 and CDR2 are LGHNA and YNFKEQ. As DNA, the CDR3 is TGTGCCAGCAGCCAAGAGGGGCAGGGTTCGAACTCACCCCTCTACTTT. Translation gives CASSQEGQGSNSPLYF.

The chain joins TRBV11-2 to TRBJ2-1; D is unclear. CDR1 and CDR2 from the germline V gene are SGHAT and FQNNGV. V was pared by 6 bases and J by 4 bases, with 7 bases between. The CDR3 runs 12 residues. CDR3 sequence (DNA): TGTGCCAGCAGTGACGGGTACAATGAGCAGTTCTTC. It codes for CASSDGYNEQFF.

The chain combines TRBV29-1 with TRBJ2-2; D remains unclear. Looked up from germline, CDR1 is SQVTM and CDR2 is ANQGSEA. The length of the CDR3 is 13 residues. V shed 4 bases and J shed 4 bases, with 10 bases lying between them. CDR3 sequence: CSVVSGLTGELFF. CDR3 nucleotide sequence: TGCAGCGTTGTATCAGGCCTCACCGGGGAGCTGTTTTTT.

V is TRBV29-1 and J is TRBJ1-1, with D hard to call. The CDR3 runs to 10 residues. Germline CDR1 reads SQVTM; CDR2 reads ANQGSEA. V lost 5 bases, J lost 5 bases, and 6 bases lay in between. CDR3 amino acids: CSVLGTEAFF. The CDR3 nucleotides read TGCAGCGTTTTGGGAACTGAAGCTTTCTTT.

V gene TRBV9 combines with J gene TRBJ2-2; D unclear. The germline gives CDR1 SGDLS, CDR2 YYNGEE. Trimming removed 0 bases from V and 4 bases from J, with 13 bases in between. CDR3 length equals 16 residues. The CDR3 spells CASSVAAVALTGELFF. Written as DNA, the CDR3 is TGTGCCAGCAGCGTAGCTGCAGTAGCACTCACCGGGGAGCTGTTTTTT. The full variable domain, its missing parts supplied by reference TRBV9 and TRBJ2-2, is DSGVTQTPKHLITATGQRVTLRCSPRSGDLSVYWYQQSLDQGLQFLIQYYNGEERAKGNILERFSAQQFPDLHSELNLSSLELGDSALYFCASSVAAVALTGELFFGEGSRLTVL.

This chain connects TRBV10-3 to TRBJ2-7, with D tentatively TRBD2 (5 bases). The germline V and J ends were trimmed by 0 bases and 7 bases, with 13 bases remaining between them. Germline V gene sequence: CDR1 ENHRY, CDR2 SYGVKD. This CDR3 comprises 14 residues. The CDR3 nucleotides read TGTGCCATCAGTGAGTCGTCGGTCCAGCGGGAGCAGTACTTC. Its protein product is CAISESSVQREQYF.

The J gene is TRBJ2-7, the V gene TRBV7-9; D is possibly TRBD1 or TRBD2 (5 bases each). Germline loops: CDR1 SEHNR, CDR2 FQNEAQ (reference sequence). The CDR3 length is 12 residues. V was shortened by 5 bases and J by 3 bases, with 8 bases between the two germline ends. CDR3 sequence: CASSGDGYEQYF. The CDR3 region has the DNA TGTGCCAGCAGCGGGGACGGCTACGAGCAGTACTTC.